What follows describes a single T cell receptor beta chain. This CDR3 region has 13 residues. Source study methods: Nucleated cell counts were estimated from reference gene primer amplification. Assay: immunoSEQ multiplex PCR; the TCRdb copy retains only in-frame clones and omits some. The V and J calls and clone size were taken over from that table, and D and trimming were inferred from the DNA. Here the sample spans approximately 100,000 clones, more than 80% being singletons. The sample belongs to a study of blood T cell repertoires in COVID-19. Study background: COVID-19 samples from acute and convalescent phases originated in the United States, Italy and Spain. T cells, B-cell-depleted T cells, or PBMCs provided the cDNA or gDNA that served as material.

The genes are TRBV12-2 and TRBJ1-2; the table's D call of TRBD1 was not tested on the DNA. TRBV12-2 is flagged as a pseudogene. This receptor was identified in a man aged 60-69 years with acute or convalescent COVID-19. Specimen: peripheral blood. CDR3 DNA sequence: TGTGCAAGTCGCTTAGCGGGGTGGGGCGGCTACACCTTC. Its protein product is CASRLAGWGGYTF.